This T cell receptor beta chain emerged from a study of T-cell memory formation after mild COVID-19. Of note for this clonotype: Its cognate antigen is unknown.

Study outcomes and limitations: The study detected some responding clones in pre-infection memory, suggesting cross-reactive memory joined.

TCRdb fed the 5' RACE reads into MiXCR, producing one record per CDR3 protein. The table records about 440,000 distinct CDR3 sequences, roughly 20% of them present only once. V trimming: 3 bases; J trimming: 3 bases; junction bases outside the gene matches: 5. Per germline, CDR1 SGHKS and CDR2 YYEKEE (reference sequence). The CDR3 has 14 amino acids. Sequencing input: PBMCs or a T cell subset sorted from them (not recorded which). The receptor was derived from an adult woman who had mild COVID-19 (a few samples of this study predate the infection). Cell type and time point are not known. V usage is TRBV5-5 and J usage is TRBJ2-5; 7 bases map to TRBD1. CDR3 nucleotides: TGTGCCAGCAGCTCCCCCGGGACAGAAGAGACCCAGTACTTC. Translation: CASSSPGTEETQYF.